Reported below is one TCR beta chain. The antigen remains unidentified. The TRB cDNA libraries were prepared by 5' RACE with UMI labels. TCRdb reprocessed the 5' RACE reads, keeping one entry per CDR3 protein, no DNA. The repertoire table contains tens of thousands of distinct CDR3 sequences. CDR1 is MNHEY, CDR2 SVGEGT, per germline. The CDR3 has 14 amino acids. More than 250,000 cells per CD8+ T cell subset were flow-sorted in triplicate. The data derive from a study of CXCR3-negative and CXCR3-positive naive CD8 T cells. Findings of the study overall: When CXCR3-positive naive cells were set against CXCR3-negative naive cells, the former had more hydrophobic TRB CDR3s. Both naive subsets showed comparably high diversity, and memory CD8+ cells showed much lower diversity. Naive subsets displayed similar surface CD5, and TCR strength was inferred from TRB CDR3 properties.

This chain links TRBV6-2 or TRBV6-3 with TRBJ1-4. Sequences were obtained from naive CXCR3+ CD8+ T cells from blood. Subset given: CD45RO-CCR7+CD27+CD95- naive CD8+ T cells expressing CXCR3 (TNR3+). The sequence came from a human donor in good health. Some clones in this sample may be carry-over from other donors' samples. The CDR3 here is CASSVVATNEKLFF.